One sample yielded the 23 T cell receptor beta chains listed below, sequenced in a study of blood T cell repertoires in COVID-19. The method was immunoSEQ multiplex PCR; TCRdb's version includes in-frame clones alone and lacks a portion of them. The sample records around 47,000 clones, less than 70% being singletons. Sequenced: peripheral blood. The receptors derive from a man older than 75 with acute or convalescent COVID-19.

The chain joins TRBV7-9 to TRBJ1-2; D might be TRBD1 (6 bases). In germline, CDR1 is SEHNR, CDR2 FQNEAQ (reference sequence). V was shortened by 3 bases and J by 4 bases, with 9 bases between the two germline ends. The CDR3 loop spans 13 amino acids. This chain's CDR3 is CASSFQGSYGYTF. The CDR3 nucleotides are TGTGCCAGCAGCTTTCAGGGGAGCTATGGCTACACCTTC.

The V and J genes are TRBV9 and TRBJ2-1; TRBD1 might be the D (5 bases). Trimming removed 4 bases from V and 0 bases from J, with 14 bases in between. This CDR3 is 16 amino acids long. The germline CDR1 and CDR2 sequences are SGDLS and YYNGEE. CDR3 nucleotide sequence: TGTGCCAGCAGCTTGGGATGGACAACCTCCTACAATGAGCAGTTCTTC. Protein: CASSLGWTTSYNEQFF. The complete variable domain, with remaining parts taken from reference TRBV9 and TRBJ2-1, reads DSGVTQTPKHLITATGQRVTLRCSPRSGDLSVYWYQQSLDQGLQFLIQYYNGEERAKGNILERFSAQQFPDLHSELNLSSLELGDSALYFCASSLGWTTSYNEQFFGPGTRLTVL.

This clone was detected only once. V and J are TRBV30 and TRBJ2-1; tentatively, D is TRBD2 (6 bases). Trimming removed 4 bases from V and 5 bases from J, with 12 bases in between. Germline V gives CDR1 GTSNPN, CDR2 SVGIG (reference sequence). This CDR3 has 13 amino acids. This CDR3 is CAWMRGGDNEQFF. The DNA of the CDR3 is TGTGCCTGGATGCGGGGAGGTGACAATGAGCAGTTCTTC.

This clone was seen a single time. The chain links TRBV10-1 to TRBJ1-6; TRBD1 matches at 7 bases. The CDR3 extends over 14 amino acids. Germline CDR1 is WNHNN and CDR2 is SYGVQD (reference sequence). J gave up 10 bases and V 2 bases, and 5 bases lay outside the gene matches. CDR3: CASSEGDSGSPLHF. The CDR3 bases are TGCGCCAGCAGTGAGGGGGACAGCGGCTCACCCCTCCACTTT.

The chain is built from TRBV6-2 or TRBV6-3 and TRBJ1-2, with TRBD1 as a possible D gene (6 bases). The CDR3 runs 15 residues. The ends were cut back, 4 bases at V and 2 bases at J, with 14 bases in the middle. CDR1 is MNHEY and CDR2 is SVGEGT in the germline V gene. The CDR3 DNA reads TGTGCCAGCAGTTCCTCAGGGGTCGTCAACTATGGCTACACCTTC. This sequence encodes CASSSSGVVNYGYTF.

This rearrangement joins TRBV7-9 to TRBJ1-1, with D uncertain. V was pared by 4 bases and J by 1 base, with 4 bases between. CDR1 is SEHNR, CDR2 FQNEAQ, per germline (reference sequence). The CDR3 extends over 12 amino acids. The CDR3 sequence: CASSSPNTEAFF. The CDR3 DNA follows: TGTGCCAGCAGCTCTCCGAACACTGAAGCTTTCTTT.

The chain joins TRBV3-1 (or the pseudogene TRBV3-2) to TRBJ1-1; unclear D gene. V shed 5 bases and J shed 7 bases, with 14 bases lying between them. The CDR3 runs to 13 residues. Germline CDR1 reads LGHDT; CDR2 reads YNNKEL (reference sequence). The CDR3 sequence is CASSVRVRSEAFF. The CDR3 region has the DNA TGTGCCAGCAGCGTGCGAGTCCGGAGTGAAGCTTTCTTT.

The chain is built from TRBV4-2 and TRBJ2-6; TRBD1 is a possible D gene (6 bases). CDR3 length: 16 residues. The V gene's germline CDR1 is LGHNA and CDR2 YNFKEQ. V lost 0 bases and J lost 4, with 10 bases in between. The CDR3 DNA reads as TGTGCCAGCAGCCAAGATTCAGGGGCCGGGGCCAACGTCCTGACTTTC. Translated: CASSQDSGAGANVLTF.

This clone showed up just a few times. Here the CDR3 DNA reads TGTGCCAGCAGTTACGAGATTCAGGGGAGTTCCGGCTACACCTTC. Its translation: CASSYEIQGSSGYTF. The chain joins TRBV6-5 to TRBJ1-2, with D tentatively TRBD1 (6 bases). The CDR3 contains 15 residues. Germline values: CDR1 MNHEY, CDR2 SVGAGI. V was clipped by 2 bases and J by 8 bases, with 18 bases between them.

V usage is TRBV19 and J usage is TRBJ2-5; the D is unclear. The V gene lost 5 bases and the J gene lost 1 base, with 8 bases spanning the gap. CDR1 and CDR2 (germline): LNHDA, SQIVND (reference sequence). This CDR3 comprises 13 residues. CDR3 sequence reads: CASSLSVQETQYF. The CDR3 DNA is TGTGCCAGTAGTTTGAGCGTCCAAGAGACCCAGTACTTC.

The rearrangement joins TRBV6-5 to TRBJ2-2; D unclear. The CDR3 runs to 15 residues. Germline V CDR1 and CDR2: MNHEY, SVGAGI. V shed 0 bases and J shed 3 bases, with 8 bases lying between them. The DNA for the CDR3 is TGTGCCAGCAGTTACTCGATAAGCTACACCGGGGAGCTGTTTTTT. Translating gives CASSYSISYTGELFF.

This clone was seen a few times. The chain uses TRBV19 and TRBJ1-1; no firm D call. V was clipped by 4 bases and J by 0 bases, with 6 bases between them. Germline CDR1 and CDR2: LNHDA and SQIVND (reference sequence). This CDR3 region has 13 residues. CDR3 region: CASSTRVNTEAFF. The CDR3 DNA is TGTGCCAGTAGTACTCGGGTGAACACTGAAGCTTTCTTT.

The J gene is TRBJ1-2, the V gene TRBV7-2; 12 bases map to TRBD1. The V segment lost 5 bases and the J segment 6 bases; nucleotides outside the gene matches: 7. The germline V gene has CDR1 SGHTA and CDR2 FQGNSA. The CDR3 runs 15 residues. The CDR3, as DNA: TGTGCCAGCAGCCTCCGGGGACAGGGGGCGGATGGCTACACCTTC. It encodes CASSLRGQGADGYTF.

The table lists this clone with a few counts. The J gene is TRBJ1-5, the V gene TRBV6-5, with a tentative D call TRBD1 (6 bases). V was cut by 6 bases and J by 0 bases, with 12 bases left in between. Germline-derived CDR1 and CDR2 are MNHEY and SVGAGI. There are 15 residues in the CDR3. DNA of the CDR3: TGTGCCAGCAGAGGGGGTATCGATAGCAATCAGCCCCAGCATTTT. It is translated as CASRGGIDSNQPQHF.

This chain uses TRBV6-5 with TRBJ2-1; perhaps TRBD2 as D (6 bases). V shed 5 bases and J shed 8 bases, with 16 bases lying between them. This CDR3 has 14 residues. Germline CDR1 reads MNHEY; CDR2 reads SVGAGI. This CDR3 reads CASSTGAGGDEQFF. The CDR3 DNA sequence: TGTGCCAGCAGTACCGGGGCAGGCGGGGATGAGCAGTTCTTC.

This sequence joins TRBV19 and TRBJ1-6; TRBD1 matches 7 bases. Germline loops: CDR1 LNHDA, CDR2 SQIVND (reference sequence). The length of the CDR3 is 15 residues. Trimming took 9 bases from V and 6 from J; bases not matched to a gene: 11. CDR3 DNA sequence: TGTGCCAGCAGGGTGGGTCACAGGGGTAATTCACCCCTCCACTTT. It is translated as CASRVGHRGNSPLHF.

V gene TRBV11-3 combines with J gene TRBJ1-3; no clear D. V shed 6 bases and J shed 2 bases, with 5 bases lying between them. Germline V gives CDR1 SGHNT, CDR2 YENEEA. The length of the CDR3 is 12 residues. CDR3: CASSYTGNTIYF. CDR3 DNA: TGTGCCAGCAGTTACACTGGAAACACCATATATTTT.

V and J are TRBV28 and TRBJ1-1; 8 bases agree with TRBD1. Germline V lookup: CDR1 MDHEN, CDR2 SYDVKM. The CDR3 sequence is 15 residues long. The J segment lost 4 bases and the V segment lost 4 bases, leaving 8 bases of the junction unmatched. This chain's CDR3 is CASSSQGALSTEAFF. DNA of the CDR3: TGTGCCAGCAGTTCGCAGGGGGCCCTCTCCACTGAAGCTTTCTTT.

The V call is TRBV21-1, the J call TRBJ1-5; whether TRBD1, the table's D call, matches the DNA was not checked. TRBV21-1 is an annotated pseudogene. The CDR3 totals 15 residues. Written as DNA, the CDR3 is TGTGCCAGCAGCAAGGGGCGTCGGTTTCATCAGCCCCAGCATTTT. Translated, it gives CASSKGRRFHQPQHF.

The J gene is TRBJ2-1, the V gene TRBV15; tentatively, D is TRBD2 (6 bases). The CDR3 contains 16 residues. Germline V gene sequence: CDR1 LNHNV, CDR2 YYDKDF (reference sequence). V lost 0 bases to trimming and J lost 6 bases, with 15 bases between them. The CDR3 sequence is CATSRDGGLVSNEQFF. DNA for the CDR3: TGTGCCACCAGCAGAGATGGGGGACTGGTCTCCAATGAGCAGTTCTTC. Full variable domain (missing parts from reference TRBV15 and TRBJ2-1): DAMVIQNPRYQVTQFGKPVTLSCSQTLNHNVMYWYQQKSSQAPKLLFHYYDKDFNNEADTPDNFQSRRPNTSFCFLDIRSPGLGDTAMYLCATSRDGGLVSNEQFFGPGTRLTVL.

V and J are TRBV4-1 and TRBJ1-2; 7 bases line up with TRBD1. CDR1 is MGHRA, CDR2 YSYEKL, per germline. This CDR3 is 15 amino acids long. V lost 3 bases to trimming and J lost 2 bases; unmatched junction nucleotides: 6. The CDR3 loop is CASSHPRGQNYGYTF. The CDR3, as DNA: TGCGCCAGCAGCCACCCAAGGGGGCAGAACTATGGCTACACCTTC.

The chain is built from TRBV7-8 and TRBJ1-5, with TRBD1 matching over 10 bases. V lost 1 base to trimming and J lost 5 bases; unmatched junction nucleotides: 2. Looked up from germline, CDR1 is SGHVS and CDR2 is FQNEAQ. This CDR3 spans 15 amino acids. The CDR3 DNA reads TGTGCCAGCAGCTTAGTCGACAGGGGGCATCAGCCCCAGCATTTT. Translation: CASSLVDRGHQPQHF.

CDR3 nucleotide sequence: TGTGCCAGCAGTGATCTCAGGGGGAGCGGCTACACCTTC. This gives the protein CASSDLRGSGYTF. The chain recombines TRBV2 with TRBJ1-2, with TRBD1 matching over 7 bases. The trim removed 3 bases at V and 8 bases at J, leaving 6 bases unmatched. Germline V CDR1 and CDR2: SNHLY, FYNNEI. This CDR3 is 13 amino acids long.